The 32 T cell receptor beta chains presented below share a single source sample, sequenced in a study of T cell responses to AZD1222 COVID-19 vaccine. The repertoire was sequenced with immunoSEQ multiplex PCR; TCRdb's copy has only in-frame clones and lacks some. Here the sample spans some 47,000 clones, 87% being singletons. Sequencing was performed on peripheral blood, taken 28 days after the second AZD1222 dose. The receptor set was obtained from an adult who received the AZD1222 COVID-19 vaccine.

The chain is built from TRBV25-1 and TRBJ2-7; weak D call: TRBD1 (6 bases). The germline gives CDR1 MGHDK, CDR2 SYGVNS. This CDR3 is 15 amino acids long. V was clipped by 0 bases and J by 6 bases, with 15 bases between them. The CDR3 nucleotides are TGTGCCAGCAGTGAATACAGGGGAAAAGGGTTCGAGCAGTACTTC. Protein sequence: CASSEYRGKGFEQYF.

CDR3 nucleotide sequence: TGTGCCAGTAGTGCCCGGACAGATCAAGAGACCCAGTACTTC. Its protein is CASSARTDQETQYF. This chain joins TRBV19 and TRBJ2-5, with D perhaps matching TRBD1 (6 bases). The CDR3 spans 14 residues. Germline V gene lookup returns CDR1 LNHDA and CDR2 SQIVND (reference sequence). V lost 5 bases, J lost 2 bases, and 12 bases lay in between.

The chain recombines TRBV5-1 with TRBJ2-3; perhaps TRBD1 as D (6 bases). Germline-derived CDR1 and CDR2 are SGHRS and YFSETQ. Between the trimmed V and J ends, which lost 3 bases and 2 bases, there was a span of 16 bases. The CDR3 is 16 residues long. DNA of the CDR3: TGCGCCAGCAGCTCGGTCACAGGGCTCCCCACAGATACGCAGTATTTT. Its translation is CASSSVTGLPTDTQYF.

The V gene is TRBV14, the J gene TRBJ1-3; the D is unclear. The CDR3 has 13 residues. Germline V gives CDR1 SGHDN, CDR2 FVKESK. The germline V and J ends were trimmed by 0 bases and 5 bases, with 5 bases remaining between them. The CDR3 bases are TGTGCCAGCAGCCAAGATCGGCGAAACACCATATATTTT. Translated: CASSQDRRNTIYF.

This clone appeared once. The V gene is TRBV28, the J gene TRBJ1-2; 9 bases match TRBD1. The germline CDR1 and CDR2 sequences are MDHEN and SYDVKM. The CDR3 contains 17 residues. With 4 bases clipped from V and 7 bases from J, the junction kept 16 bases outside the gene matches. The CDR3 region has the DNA TGTGCCAGCAGTTCCCGAGGGACAGGGAAACCACCACGTGGCTACACCTTC. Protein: CASSSRGTGKPPRGYTF.

The chain's CDR3 is CASSLGVVARTDTQYF. CDR3 DNA: TGTGCCAGCAGCTTAGGGGTGGTAGCCCGCACAGATACGCAGTATTTT. The chain is built from TRBV7-9 and TRBJ2-3, with unresolved D. The CDR3 length is 16 residues. CDR1 is SEHNR, CDR2 FQNEAQ, per germline (reference sequence). Trimming took off 1 base at V and 1 base at J, with 12 bases between the two ends.

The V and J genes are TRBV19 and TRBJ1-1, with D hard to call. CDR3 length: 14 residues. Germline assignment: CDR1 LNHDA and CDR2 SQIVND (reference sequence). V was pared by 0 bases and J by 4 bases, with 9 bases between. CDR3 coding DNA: TGTGCCAGTAGTATAGACCGAGGAGGCACTGAAGCTTTCTTT. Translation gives CASSIDRGGTEAFF.

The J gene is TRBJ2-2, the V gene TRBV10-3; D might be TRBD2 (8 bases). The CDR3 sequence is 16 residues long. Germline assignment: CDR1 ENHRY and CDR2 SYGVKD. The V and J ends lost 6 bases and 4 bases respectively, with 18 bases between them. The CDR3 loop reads CAISETGAGGTGELFF. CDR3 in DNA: TGTGCCATCAGCGAAACAGGGGCGGGGGGCACCGGGGAGCTGTTTTTT.

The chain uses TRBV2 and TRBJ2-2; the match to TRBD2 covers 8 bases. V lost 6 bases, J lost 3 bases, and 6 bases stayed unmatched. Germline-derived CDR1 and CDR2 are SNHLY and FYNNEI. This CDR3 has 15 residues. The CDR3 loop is CASRGLAGYTGELFF. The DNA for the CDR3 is TGTGCCAGCAGGGGGTTAGCGGGATACACCGGGGAGCTGTTTTTT.

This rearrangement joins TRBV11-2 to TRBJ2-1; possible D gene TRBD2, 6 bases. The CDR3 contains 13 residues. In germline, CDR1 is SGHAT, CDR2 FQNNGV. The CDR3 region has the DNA TGTAGCAGCGGGCCCCCCCTCTACAATGAGCAGTTCTTC. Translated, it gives CSSGPPLYNEQFF.

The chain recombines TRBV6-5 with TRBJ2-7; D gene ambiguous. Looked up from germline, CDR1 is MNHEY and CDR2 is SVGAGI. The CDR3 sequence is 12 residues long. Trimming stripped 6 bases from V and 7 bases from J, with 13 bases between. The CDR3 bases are TGTGCCAGCAGCCTCCGGGCCGGGGAGCAGTACTTC. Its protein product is CASSLRAGEQYF.

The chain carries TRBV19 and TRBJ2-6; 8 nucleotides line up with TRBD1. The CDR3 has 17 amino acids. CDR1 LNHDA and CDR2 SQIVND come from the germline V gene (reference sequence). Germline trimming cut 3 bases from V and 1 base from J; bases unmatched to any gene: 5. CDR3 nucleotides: TGTGCCAGTAGTATGGCCCAGGGGGCTTCTGGGGCCAACGTCCTGACTTTC. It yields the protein CASSMAQGASGANVLTF.

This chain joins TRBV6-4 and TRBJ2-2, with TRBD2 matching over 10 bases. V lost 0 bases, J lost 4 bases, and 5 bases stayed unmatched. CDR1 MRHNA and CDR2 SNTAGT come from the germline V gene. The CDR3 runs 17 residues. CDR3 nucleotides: TGTGCCAGCAGTGACTCGCCTAGCGGGAGAGGCACCGGGGAGCTGTTTTTT. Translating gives CASSDSPSGRGTGELFF.

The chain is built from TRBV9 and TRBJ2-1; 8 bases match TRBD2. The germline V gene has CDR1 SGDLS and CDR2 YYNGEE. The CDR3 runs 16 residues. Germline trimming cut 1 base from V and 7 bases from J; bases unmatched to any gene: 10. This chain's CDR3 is CASSVREDPGGNEQFF. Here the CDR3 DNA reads TGTGCCAGCAGCGTAAGGGAGGACCCGGGGGGGAATGAGCAGTTCTTC.

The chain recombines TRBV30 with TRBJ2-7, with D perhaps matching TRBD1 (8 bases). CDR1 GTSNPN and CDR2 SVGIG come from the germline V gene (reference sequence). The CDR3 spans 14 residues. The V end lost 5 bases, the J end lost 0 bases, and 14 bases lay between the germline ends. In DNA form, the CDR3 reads TGTGCCTGGCAACAGGGGGGGACCTCCTACGAGCAGTACTTC. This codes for CAWQQGGTSYEQYF. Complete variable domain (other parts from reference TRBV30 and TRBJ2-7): SQTIHQWPATLVQPVGSPLSLECTVEGTSNPNLYWYRQAAGRGLQLLFYSVGIGQISSEVPQNLSASRPQDRQFILSSKKLLLSDSGFYLCAWQQGGTSYEQYFGPGTRLTVT.

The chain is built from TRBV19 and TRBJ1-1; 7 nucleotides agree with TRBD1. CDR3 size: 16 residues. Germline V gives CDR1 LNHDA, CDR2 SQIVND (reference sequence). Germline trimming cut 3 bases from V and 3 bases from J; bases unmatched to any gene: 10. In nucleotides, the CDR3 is TGTGCCAGTAGTATGGAACCAGGGGGAAGAGACACTGAAGCTTTCTTT. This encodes CASSMEPGGRDTEAFF.

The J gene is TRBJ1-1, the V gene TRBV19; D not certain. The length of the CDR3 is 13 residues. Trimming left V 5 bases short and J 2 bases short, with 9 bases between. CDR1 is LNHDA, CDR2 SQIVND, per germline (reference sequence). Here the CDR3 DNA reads TGTGCCAGTAGTTTCAACTCAAACACTGAAGCTTTCTTT. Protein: CASSFNSNTEAFF.

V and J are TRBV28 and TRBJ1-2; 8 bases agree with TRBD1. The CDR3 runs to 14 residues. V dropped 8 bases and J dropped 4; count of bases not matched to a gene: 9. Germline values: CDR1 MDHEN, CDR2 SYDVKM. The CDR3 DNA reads TGTGCCAGCCGCGGACAGGGTACTACCTATGGCTACACCTTC. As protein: CASRGQGTTYGYTF.

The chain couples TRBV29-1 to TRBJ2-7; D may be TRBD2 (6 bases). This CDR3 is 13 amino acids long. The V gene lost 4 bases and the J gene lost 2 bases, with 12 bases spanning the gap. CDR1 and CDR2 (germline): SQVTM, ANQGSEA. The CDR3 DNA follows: TGCAGCGTTGCCCAGGGACTTACCTACGAGCAGTACTTC. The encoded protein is CSVAQGLTYEQYF.

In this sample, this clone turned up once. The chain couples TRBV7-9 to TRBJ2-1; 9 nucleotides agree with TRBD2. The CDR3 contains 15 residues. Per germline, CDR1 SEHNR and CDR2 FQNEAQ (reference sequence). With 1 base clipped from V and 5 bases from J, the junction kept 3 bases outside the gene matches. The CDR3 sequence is CASSLELAGDNEQFF. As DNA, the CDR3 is TGTGCCAGCAGCTTAGAGTTAGCGGGAGACAATGAGCAGTTCTTC.

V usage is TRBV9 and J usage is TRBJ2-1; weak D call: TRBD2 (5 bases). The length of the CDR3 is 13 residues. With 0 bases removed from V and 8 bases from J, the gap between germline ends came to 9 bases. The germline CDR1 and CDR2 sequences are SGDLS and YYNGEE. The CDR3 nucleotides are TGTGCCAGCAGCGTAGTTGGGAGCCATGAGCAGTTCTTC. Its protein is CASSVVGSHEQFF.

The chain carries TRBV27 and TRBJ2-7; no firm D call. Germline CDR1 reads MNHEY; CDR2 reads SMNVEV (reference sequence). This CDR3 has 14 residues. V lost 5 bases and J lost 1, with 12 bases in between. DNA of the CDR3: TGTGCCAGCAGTCCAAGGCTTGCGTCCTACGAGCAGTACTTC. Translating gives CASSPRLASYEQYF.

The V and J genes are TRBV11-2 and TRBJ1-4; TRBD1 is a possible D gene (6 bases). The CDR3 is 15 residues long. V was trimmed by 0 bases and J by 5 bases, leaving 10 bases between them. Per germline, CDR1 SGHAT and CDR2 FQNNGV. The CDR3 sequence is CASSLDTGRNEKLFF. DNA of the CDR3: TGTGCCAGCAGCTTAGACACAGGGCGGAATGAAAAACTGTTTTTT.

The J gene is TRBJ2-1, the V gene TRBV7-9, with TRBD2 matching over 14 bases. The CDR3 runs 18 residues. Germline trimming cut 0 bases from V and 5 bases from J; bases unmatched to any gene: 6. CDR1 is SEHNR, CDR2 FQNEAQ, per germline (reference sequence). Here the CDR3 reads CASSLALGTSGSDNEQFF. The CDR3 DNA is TGTGCCAGCAGCTTAGCGCTGGGGACTAGCGGGAGTGACAATGAGCAGTTCTTC.

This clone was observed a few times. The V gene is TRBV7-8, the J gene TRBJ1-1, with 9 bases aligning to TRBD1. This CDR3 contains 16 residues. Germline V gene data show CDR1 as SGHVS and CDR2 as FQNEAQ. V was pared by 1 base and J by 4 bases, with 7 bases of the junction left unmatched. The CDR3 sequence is CASSLGSTGGPTEAFF. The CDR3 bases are TGTGCCAGCAGCTTAGGCTCGACAGGGGGGCCCACTGAAGCTTTCTTT.

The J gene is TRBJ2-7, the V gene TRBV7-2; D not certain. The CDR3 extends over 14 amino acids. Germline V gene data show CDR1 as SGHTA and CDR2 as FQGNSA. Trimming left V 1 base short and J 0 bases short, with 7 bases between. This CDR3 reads CASSLDSASYEQYF. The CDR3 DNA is TGTGCCAGCAGCTTAGATTCGGCCTCCTACGAGCAGTACTTC.

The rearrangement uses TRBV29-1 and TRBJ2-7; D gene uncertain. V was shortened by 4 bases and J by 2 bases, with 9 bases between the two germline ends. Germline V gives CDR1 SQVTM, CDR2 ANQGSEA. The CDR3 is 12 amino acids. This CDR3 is CSVGSPTYEQYF. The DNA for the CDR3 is TGCAGCGTTGGGTCACCCACCTACGAGCAGTACTTC.

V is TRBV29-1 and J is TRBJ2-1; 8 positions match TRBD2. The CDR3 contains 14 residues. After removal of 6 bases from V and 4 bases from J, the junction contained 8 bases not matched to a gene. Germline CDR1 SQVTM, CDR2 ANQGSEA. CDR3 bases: TGCAGCGTCGCAGTAGCGGGGCTTTACAATGAGCAGTTCTTC. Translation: CSVAVAGLYNEQFF.

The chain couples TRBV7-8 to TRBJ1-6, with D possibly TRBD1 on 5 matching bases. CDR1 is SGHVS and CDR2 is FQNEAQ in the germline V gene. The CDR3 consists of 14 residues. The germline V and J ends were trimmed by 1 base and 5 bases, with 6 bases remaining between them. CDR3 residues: CASSLGQHNSPLHF. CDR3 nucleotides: TGTGCCAGCAGCTTAGGACAGCATAATTCACCCCTCCACTTT.

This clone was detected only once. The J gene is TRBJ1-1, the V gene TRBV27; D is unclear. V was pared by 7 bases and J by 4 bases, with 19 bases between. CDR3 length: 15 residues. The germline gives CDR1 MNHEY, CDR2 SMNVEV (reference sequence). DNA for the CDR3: TGTGCCAGCACCACCATAACGGGTGGAGGCACTGAAGCTTTCTTT. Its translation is CASTTITGGGTEAFF.

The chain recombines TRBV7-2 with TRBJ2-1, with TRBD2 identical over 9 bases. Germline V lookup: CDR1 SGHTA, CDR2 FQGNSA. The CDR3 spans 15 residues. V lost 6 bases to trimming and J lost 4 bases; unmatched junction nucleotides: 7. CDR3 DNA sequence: TGTGCCAGCAGGGAGGCGGGACTAGCTTACAATGAGCAGTTCTTC. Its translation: CASREAGLAYNEQFF.

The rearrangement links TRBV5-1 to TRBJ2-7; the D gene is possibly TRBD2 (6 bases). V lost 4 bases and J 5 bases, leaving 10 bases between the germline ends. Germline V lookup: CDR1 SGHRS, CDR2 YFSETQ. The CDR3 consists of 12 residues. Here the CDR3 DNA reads TGCGCCAGCAGCCTGGGGAGGAACGAGCAGTACTTC. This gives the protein CASSLGRNEQYF.